This T cell receptor (beta chain) was identified in a study of blood T cell repertoires in COVID-19 (dated by TCRdb to the early 2020s). Context from the whole study: Samples covering the acute and convalescent phases of COVID-19 were provided by collaborators in the United States, Italy and Spain. The repertoires were made available in a free public database intended to serve as a resource for research on the immune response to SARS-CoV-2. Deeply sampled blood TCRbeta repertoires from subjects exposed to, actively infected with, or recovered from COVID-19 were included in the dataset. Sample metadata almost always included a de-identified subject ID, COVID-19 status, age in years and sex. Where available, HLA class I and class II types were taken from metadata supplied by the sample provider and were not determined by assay-based typing. The samples were drawn from the first 160 participants of the ongoing ImmuneRACE study and from 1,254 subjects provided by 6 global collaborators. The prospective study material was composed of cDNA or gDNA derived from T cells, B-cell-depleted T cells, or PBMCs.

According to the germline V gene (reference sequence), CDR1 reads LNHDA and CDR2 reads SQIVND. The germline ends are 15 bases apart after V is trimmed by 3 bases and J by 0 bases. Including cysteine and phenylalanine, the CDR3 has 18 amino acids. Only the CDR3 DNA stays, 54 bases, in frame from base 1. In the prospective study, participants were about 18 to 90 years old, resided in 25 or so geographic areas of the United States, and were enrolled through a virtual design. In the prospective study, cohorts were assigned on the basis of participant-reported clinical history obtained from a screening survey and a study questionnaire. In the prospective study, mobile phlebotomists collected whole blood, serum and a nasopharyngeal or oropharyngeal swab from each participant. Additional blood draws and questionnaires over an approximately two-month period could optionally be provided by prospective study participants. Prospective study blood samples were shipped either frozen or at room temperature before DNA extraction.

Of note for this clone: Its binding antigen is unknown. Base qualities are not at hand, and no much larger clone is one base apart.

General findings and caveats noted by the study authors: The quantity of clinical and demographic metadata differed by source and by participant and was supplied without curation.

TCRbeta CDR3 regions were amplified from genomic DNA using the immunoSEQ Assay, a bias-controlled multiplex PCR. Regarding the original processing steps: The number of nucleated cells in each sample was estimated by amplification of reference gene primers within the assay. To quantify the absolute abundance of each unique TCRbeta CDR3 rearrangement, sequence reads were collapsed and filtered. For each sample, productive Simpson clonality was calculated as the square root of Simpson's diversity index over productive rearrangements. TCRdb stores this immuneACCESS table with in-frame sequences only. Part of the clones is absent; in the studies checked, under half of the shortfall reflects unresolved V genes, and no reason is known for the rest. The V and J calls and the clone size are those of that table, but D and trimming were determined from the DNA. The sample yields roughly 260,000 clones; approximately 88% were counted once. Just over 2.5% of the sample lies in the top ten.

The sequencing sample was made of PBMCs or T cells enriched from blood (not recorded which). The TCR comes from a woman in her twenties or thirties with acute COVID-19. The chain links TRBV19 with TRBJ1-6; a tentative D call is TRBD1 (6 bases match). Read as DNA, the sequence is TGTGCCAGTAGTATTGGACAGCGTCGAAGCTCCTATAATTCACCCCTCCACTTT. It codes for CASSIGQRRSSYNSPLHF.